The TCR beta chain under discussion was sequenced for a study of T cell changes during pregnancy in multiple sclerosis. The CDR3 extends over 14 amino acids. V lost 6 bases and J 3 bases, leaving 11 bases between the germline ends. Germline V gene lookup returns CDR1 LNHDA and CDR2 SQIVND (reference sequence). Using immunoSEQ multiplex PCR, the repertoire was profiled, and TCRdb retains in-frame clones only, with some absent. Among 73,000 or so clones listed, about 89% were seen once. The starting material was peripheral blood, obtained in the second trimester of pregnancy. The clonotype originates from a female donor with multiple sclerosis, enrolled in a pregnancy study. The rearrangement uses TRBV19 and TRBJ1-4; D is unresolved. The CDR3 spells CASRWTGANEKLFF. CDR3 nucleotides: TGTGCCAGTAGATGGACCGGGGCTAATGAAAAACTGTTTTTT.